A single sample gave rise to the 2 T cell receptor beta chains below, sequenced in a study of CD8+ T cells in alopecia areata (dated by TCRdb to the late 2010s). The method was the immunoSEQ multiplex PCR assay. RNA was extracted from all samples and reverse transcribed into cDNA, which served as template for TCR sequencing. Entries here come from immuneACCESS through TCRdb and include only in-frame sequences with V and J called. Some clones fail to appear in such tables; in the studies checked, an unresolved V gene covers under half of the shortfall, and the cause of the remainder is unknown. Counted in this sample were over 150,000 clones; about 60% of them appeared once. The ten biggest clones cover 0.65% to 0.7% of the sample. The time point label, read with the paper, signifies: approximately 4 weeks on oral tofacitinib. Reading the label with the study, this specimen's treatment or condition is: oral pan-JAK inhibitor, 5-10 mg twice daily.

The sequenced sample was CD4+ T cells sorted from blood, obtained at week 4, from a patient treated with tofacitinib. The source is a human donor with alopecia areata.

Here the CDR3 DNA reads TGTGCCTGGGGACGCGACCCCTCGGCCTACGAGCAGTACTTC. Amino acids: CAWGRDPSAYEQYF. V is TRBV30 and J is TRBJ2-7; D ambiguous. The CDR3 length is 14 residues. V was trimmed by 5 bases and J by 2 bases, leaving 16 bases between them. Germline assignment: CDR1 GTSNPN and CDR2 SVGIG (reference sequence).

CDR3 amino acids: CASSRGSSYEQYF. The CDR3 DNA is TGTGCCAGCAGTCGAGGGAGCTCCTACGAGCAGTACTTC. The chain combines TRBV27 with TRBJ2-7, with a tentative D call TRBD2 (5 bases). The CDR3 is made up of 13 amino acids. The germline V gene encodes CDR1 MNHEY and CDR2 SMNVEV (reference sequence). Trimming removed 5 bases from V and 0 bases from J, with 8 bases in between.